These T cell receptor beta chains were read from a single sample in a study of cytomegalovirus exposure and HLA in healthy donors. The table came from immunoSEQ multiplex PCR; TCRdb's copy has only in-frame clones and leaves some out. Among about 150,000 clones, around 80% were seen once, and the ten largest hold 2% to 3%. The sample taken for sequencing was PBMCs. The source is a male donor in good health and CMV-seronegative. Each CDR3 is given without its conserved first and last residue.

j_call,v_call,cdr3_aa
TRBJ1-3,TRBV6-4,ASSDKTGFGNTIY
TRBJ1-5,TRBV18,ASSPKDRVSNQPQH
TRBJ2-1,TRBV11-2,ASSTFASGGNEQF
TRBJ2-1,TRBV27,ASSFSRGNNEQF
TRBJ1-1,TRBV4-1,ASSPHKNTEAF
TRBJ1-4,TRBV5-1,ASSHQGAGNEKLF
TRBJ1-1,TRBV5-6,ASSSGQANTEAF
TRBJ2-7,TRBV2,ASSGEGRVTYEQY
TRBJ2-5,TRBV5-6,ASSPMRLAGVGPKETQY
TRBJ2-1,TRBV18,ASSPQRLHSDEQF
TRBJ1-2,TRBV7-2,ASSADKNYGYT
TRBJ2-5,TRBV28,ASSLTLAAQETQY
TRBJ2-7,TRBV4-3,ASSQDRGRGVEQY
TRBJ2-2,TRBV7-3,ASSYNGELF